This TCR beta chain appears in the sequencing data of a study of shared clonotypes between healthy human individuals. As regards this clone: Antigen unknown.

Data came from immunoSEQ multiplex PCR; TCRdb stores just in-frame clones and leaves some out. The sample holds about 750,000 clones, about 91% seen once. Naive CD8 isolation took CD45RO-negative cells positively selected for CCR7 and excluded terminally differentiated effector memory CD45RA+ cells. The CDR3 loop spans 12 amino acids. V lost 5 bases, J lost 10 bases, and 13 bases lay in between. Germline loops: CDR1 SGDLS, CDR2 YYNGEE. Study results and limitations: Shared clonotypes across all four donors exceeded non-shared ones in generation probability.

The specimen sequenced was naive CD8+ T cells sorted from blood. This clonotype was obtained from a man aged 30 to 39 in good health. The genes are TRBV9 and TRBJ2-1; D is undetermined. CDR3: CASSADLVEQFF. The CDR3 DNA is TGTGCCAGCAGTGCAGATCTCGTCGAGCAGTTCTTC.